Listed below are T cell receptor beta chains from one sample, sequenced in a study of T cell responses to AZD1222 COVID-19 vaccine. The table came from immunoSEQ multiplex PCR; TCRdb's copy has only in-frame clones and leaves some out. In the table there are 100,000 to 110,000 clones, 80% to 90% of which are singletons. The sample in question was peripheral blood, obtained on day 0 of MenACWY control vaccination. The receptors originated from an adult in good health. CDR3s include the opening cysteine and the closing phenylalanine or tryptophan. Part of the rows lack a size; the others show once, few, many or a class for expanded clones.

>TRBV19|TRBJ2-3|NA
CASTTGGADTQYF
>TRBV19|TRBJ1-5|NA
CASSSGQGNQPQHF
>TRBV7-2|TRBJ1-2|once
CASSLEARTSGYTF
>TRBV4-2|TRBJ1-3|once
CASSQDDNGNTIYF
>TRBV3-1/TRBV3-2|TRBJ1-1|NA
CASSQDSNFASLAFF
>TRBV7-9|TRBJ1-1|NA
CASSLPTGGDSRAFF
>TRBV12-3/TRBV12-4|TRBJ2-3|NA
CASSSARTDTQYF
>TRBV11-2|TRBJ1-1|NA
CASSLVGLMNTEAFF
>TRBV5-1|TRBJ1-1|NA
CASSSQGRNTEAFF
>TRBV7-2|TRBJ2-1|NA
CASSLSVAYNEQFF
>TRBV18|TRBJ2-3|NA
CASSPNAPTGTSGGDTQYF
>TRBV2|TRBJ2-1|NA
CASFDTFNEQFF
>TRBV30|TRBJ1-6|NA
CAWSVAATGGVSPLHF
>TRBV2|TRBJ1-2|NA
CASSEDRTSVYGYTF
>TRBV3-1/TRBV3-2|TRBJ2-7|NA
CATSEAGGTYEQYF
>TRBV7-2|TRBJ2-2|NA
CASSLDYSGELFF
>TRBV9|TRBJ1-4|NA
CASSVGAGHATNEKLFF
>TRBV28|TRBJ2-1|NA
CASTPAEEQFF
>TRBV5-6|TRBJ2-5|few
CASSFGLVETQYF
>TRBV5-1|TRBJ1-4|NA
CASSLGPADPNEKLFF
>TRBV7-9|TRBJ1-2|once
CASSFGTNYGYTF
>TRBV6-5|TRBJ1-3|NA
CASRRGFGNTIYF
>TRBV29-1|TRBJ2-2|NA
CSVEDRGAQGTGELFF
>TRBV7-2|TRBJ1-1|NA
CASSLAGLNTEAFF
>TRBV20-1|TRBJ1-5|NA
CSASDRGNQPQHF
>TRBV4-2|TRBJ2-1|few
CASSQNFPGDNNEQFF
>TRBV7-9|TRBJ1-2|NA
CASSETNYGYTF
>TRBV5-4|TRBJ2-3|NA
CASSLNVGGGDTQYF
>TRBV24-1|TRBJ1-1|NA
CATSDPGTGRTEAFF
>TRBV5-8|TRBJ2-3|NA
CASTSGTAPSTDTQYF
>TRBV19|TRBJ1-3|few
CASSPRQRNTIYF
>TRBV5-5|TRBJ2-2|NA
CASSYRGTGELFF
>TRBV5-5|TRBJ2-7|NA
CASSFARALSYEQYF
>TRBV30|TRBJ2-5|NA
CAWSDSIAGGAETQYF
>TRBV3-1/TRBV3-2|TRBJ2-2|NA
CASSPQGNTGELFF
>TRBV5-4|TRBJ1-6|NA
CASSWGTGLNSPLHF
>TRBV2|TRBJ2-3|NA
CASSEGSSYADTQYF
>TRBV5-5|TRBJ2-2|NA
CASSLVRAGTGELFF
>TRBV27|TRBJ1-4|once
CASSFQRDPTNEKLFF
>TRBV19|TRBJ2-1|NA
CASSMGTRSNEQFF
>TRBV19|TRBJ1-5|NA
CASSSSQENQPQHF
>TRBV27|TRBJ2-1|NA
CASRESSSYNEQFF
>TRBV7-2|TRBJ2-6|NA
CASSPRDRGPGANVLTF
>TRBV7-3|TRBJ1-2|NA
CASSLGLGPATF
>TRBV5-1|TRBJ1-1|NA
CASSNRGQVSTEAFF
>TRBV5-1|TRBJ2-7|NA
CASSFGPSSYEQYF
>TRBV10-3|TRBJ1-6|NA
CAISEGNNSPLHF
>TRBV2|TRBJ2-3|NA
CASSLGVVTDTQYF